This T cell receptor beta chain stems from a study of T cells after yellow fever vaccination. General observations from the study: There was a small share of clonotypes that showed up in both the CD4 and CD8 compartments.

This clonotype was picked up a small number of times. Antigen specificity is unknown. TCRdb processed the 5' RACE reads anew with MiXCR; each CDR3 protein has one entry. The sample shows 300,000 to 400,000 distinct CDR3 sequences, under 15% of them seen only once. V was clipped by 5 bases and J by 4 bases, with 17 bases between them. This CDR3 contains 15 residues. CDR1 is MNHNS, CDR2 SASEGT, per germline. This specimen was CD4+ T cells sorted from PBMCs, taken 15 days after the yellow fever booster vaccination. This chain links TRBV6-1 with TRBJ1-2; the D gene is possibly TRBD1 (6 bases). This sequence originates from a man younger than 30 who received the YFV17D yellow fever vaccine. The CDR3 sequence is CASSPTGTLGYGYTF. Written as DNA, the CDR3 is TGTGCCAGCAGTCCTACAGGGACCCTTGGCTATGGCTACACCTTC.